This T cell receptor beta chain was identified in a study of blood T cell repertoires in COVID-19. With 1 base removed from V and 4 bases from J, the gap between germline ends came to 10 bases. The CDR3 totals 14 residues. Germline CDR1 and CDR2: SGHDT and YYEEEE. Original analysis: Reference gene primers were amplified, and this amplification served to estimate nucleated cell counts. Measured with immunoSEQ multiplex PCR; TCRdb has only the in-frame clones, and not every one. V, J and clone size were drawn from that table, and D and trimming were deduced from the DNA. The sample has hundreds of thousands of clones; 70% to 90% are singletons. The participants were between roughly 18 and 89 years old and came from some 23 US areas.

The specimen was PBMCs or T cells enriched from blood (not recorded which). This chain links TRBV5-6 with TRBJ2-3, with a weak D call TRBD1 (6 bases). This clonotype originated in a man aged 25 to 45 who had recovered from COVID-19. CDR3: CASSLSGGADTQYF. The DNA of the CDR3 is TGTGCCAGCAGCTTGTCTGGGGGCGCAGATACGCAGTATTTT.